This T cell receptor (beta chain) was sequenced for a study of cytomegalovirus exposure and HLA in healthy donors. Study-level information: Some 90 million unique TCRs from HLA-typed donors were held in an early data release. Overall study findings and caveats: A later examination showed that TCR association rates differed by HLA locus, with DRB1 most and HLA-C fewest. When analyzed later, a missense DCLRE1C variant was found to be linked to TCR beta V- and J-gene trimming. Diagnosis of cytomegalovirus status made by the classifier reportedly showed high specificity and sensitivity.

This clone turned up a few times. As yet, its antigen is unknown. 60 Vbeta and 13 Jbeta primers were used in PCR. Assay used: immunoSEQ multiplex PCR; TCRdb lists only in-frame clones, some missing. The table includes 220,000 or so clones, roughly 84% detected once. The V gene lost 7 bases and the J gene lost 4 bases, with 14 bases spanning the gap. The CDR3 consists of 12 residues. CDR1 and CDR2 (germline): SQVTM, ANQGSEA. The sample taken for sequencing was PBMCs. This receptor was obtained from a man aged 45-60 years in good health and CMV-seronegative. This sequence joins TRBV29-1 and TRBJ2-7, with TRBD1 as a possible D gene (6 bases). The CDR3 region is CSASTGRYEQYF. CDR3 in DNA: TGCAGCGCCTCGACAGGCAGGTACGAGCAGTACTTC.